This TCR beta chain comes out of a study of regulatory T cells in long-lasting Graves disease. Relying on iRepertoire HTBI primers and Arm-PCR of CDR3 regions, the team built TCR beta libraries. In the authors' workflow: The samples yielded about 63 TRBV and 14 to 15 TRBJ segments. TCRdb re-analysed the multiplex PCR reads in MiXCR, keeping a single row per CDR3 protein. It is TCRdb's table, rather than the study itself, that gives the V and J calls and clone size. The sample has some 420,000 distinct CDR3 sequences; approximately 23% are singletons. The CDR3 extends over 15 amino acids. Trimming pared 6 bases from V and 2 bases from J, leaving 14 bases between. Germline CDR1 SNHLY, CDR2 FYNNEI. This clonotype was picked up a small number of times. The conserved closing phenylalanine or tryptophan is absent in this CDR3, likely reflecting a read error. Time point: persistent/refractory GD, antithyroid drugs over 5 years with positive TRAb. PBMCs were the source of the RNA used for TCR sequencing. All patients originated from an endocrinology department located in Xi'an, China.

The chain carries TRBV2 and TRBJ1-5; D is possibly TRBD1 (5 bases). Specimen: peripheral blood mononuclear cells (PBMCs), collected when the disease was refractory, from a patient treated with antithyroid drugs. This receptor was identified in a female donor with Graves disease. The CDR3 loop is CASRDGGAGNQPQHL. The CDR3 DNA reads TGTGCCAGCAGGGATGGGGGTGCGGGCAATCAGCCCCAGCATCTT.